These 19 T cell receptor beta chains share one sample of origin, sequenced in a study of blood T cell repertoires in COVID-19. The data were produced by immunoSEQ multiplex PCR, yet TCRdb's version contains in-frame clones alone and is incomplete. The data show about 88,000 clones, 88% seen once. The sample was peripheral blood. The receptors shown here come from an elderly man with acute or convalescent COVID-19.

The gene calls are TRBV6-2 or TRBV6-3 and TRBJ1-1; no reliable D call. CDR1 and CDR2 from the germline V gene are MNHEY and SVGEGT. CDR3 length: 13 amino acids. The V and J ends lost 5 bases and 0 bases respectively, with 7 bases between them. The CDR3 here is CASSKPMNTEAFF. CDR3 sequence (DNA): TGTGCCAGCAGTAAGCCGATGAACACTGAAGCTTTCTTT.

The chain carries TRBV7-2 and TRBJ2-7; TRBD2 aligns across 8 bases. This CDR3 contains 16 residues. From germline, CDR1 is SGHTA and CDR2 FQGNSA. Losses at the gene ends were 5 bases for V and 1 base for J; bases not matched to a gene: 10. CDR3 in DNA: TGTGCCAGCAGCGATAGGGGCGGGAGGCCGTCCTACGAGCAGTACTTC. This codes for CASSDRGGRPSYEQYF.

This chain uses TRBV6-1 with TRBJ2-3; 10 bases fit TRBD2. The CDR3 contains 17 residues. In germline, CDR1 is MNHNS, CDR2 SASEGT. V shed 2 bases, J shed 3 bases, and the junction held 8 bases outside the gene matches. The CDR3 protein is CASSESPAGGGTDTQYF. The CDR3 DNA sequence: TGTGCCAGCAGTGAATCCCCAGCGGGGGGGGGTACAGATACGCAGTATTTT.

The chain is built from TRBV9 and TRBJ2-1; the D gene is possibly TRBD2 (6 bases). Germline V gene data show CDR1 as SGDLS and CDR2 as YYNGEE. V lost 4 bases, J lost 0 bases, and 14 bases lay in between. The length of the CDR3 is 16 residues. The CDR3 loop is CASSKHAGTSYNEQFF. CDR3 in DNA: TGTGCCAGCAGCAAACACGCGGGGACCTCCTACAATGAGCAGTTCTTC.

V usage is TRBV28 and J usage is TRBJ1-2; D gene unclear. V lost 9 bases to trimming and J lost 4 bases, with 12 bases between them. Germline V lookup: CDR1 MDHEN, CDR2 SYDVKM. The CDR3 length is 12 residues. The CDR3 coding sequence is TGTGCCAGTGCCCGGGGAAGCTATGGCTACACCTTC. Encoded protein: CASARGSYGYTF.

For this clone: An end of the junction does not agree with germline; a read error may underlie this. CDR3 amino acids: CASSLSDRENIF. CDR3 DNA: TGTGCCAGCAGTTTATCGGACAGGGAAAATATCTTC. The chain joins TRBV28 to TRBJ2-1, with 8 bases identical to TRBD1. The CDR3 has 12 residues. CDR1 MDHEN and CDR2 SYDVKM come from the germline V gene. The variable domain in full, completed from reference TRBV28 and TRBJ2-1, reads DVKVTQSSRYLVKRTGEKVFLECVQDMDHENMFWYRQDPGLGLRLIYFSYDVKMKEKGDIPEGYSVSREKKERFSLILESASTNQTSMYLCASSLSDRENIFGPGTRLTVL.

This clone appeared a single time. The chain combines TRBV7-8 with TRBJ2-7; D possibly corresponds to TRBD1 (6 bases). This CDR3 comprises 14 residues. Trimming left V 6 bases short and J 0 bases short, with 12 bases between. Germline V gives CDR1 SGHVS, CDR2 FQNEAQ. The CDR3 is CASSPRGGSYEQYF. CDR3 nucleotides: TGTGCCAGCAGTCCCAGGGGCGGCTCCTACGAGCAGTACTTC. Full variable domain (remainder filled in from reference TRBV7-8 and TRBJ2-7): GAGVSQSPRYKVAKRGQDVALRCDPISGHVSLFWYQQALGQGPEFLTYFQNEAQLDKSGLPSDRFFAERPEGSVSTLKIQRTQQEDSAVYLCASSPRGGSYEQYFGPGTRLTVT.

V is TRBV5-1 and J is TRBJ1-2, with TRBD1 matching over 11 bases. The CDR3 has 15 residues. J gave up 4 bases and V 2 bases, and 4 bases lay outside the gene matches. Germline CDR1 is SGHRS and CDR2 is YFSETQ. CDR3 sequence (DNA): TGCGCCAGCAGCTTTGGACAGGGGGCAAGCTATGGCTACACCTTC. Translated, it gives CASSFGQGASYGYTF.

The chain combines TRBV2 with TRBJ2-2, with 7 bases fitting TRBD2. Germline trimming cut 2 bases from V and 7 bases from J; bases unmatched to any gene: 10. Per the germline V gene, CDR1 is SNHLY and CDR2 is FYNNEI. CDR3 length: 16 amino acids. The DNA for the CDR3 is TGTGCCAGCAGTGAATCTGGCGGGAGCGCCGGCGGGGAGCTGTTTTTT. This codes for CASSESGGSAGGELFF.

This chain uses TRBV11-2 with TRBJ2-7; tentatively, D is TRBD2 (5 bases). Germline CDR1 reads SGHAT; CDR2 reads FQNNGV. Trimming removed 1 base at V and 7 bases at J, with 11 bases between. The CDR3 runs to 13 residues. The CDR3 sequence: CASSLGEFGEQYF. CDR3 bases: TGTGCCAGCAGCTTAGGGGAGTTCGGGGAGCAGTACTTC.

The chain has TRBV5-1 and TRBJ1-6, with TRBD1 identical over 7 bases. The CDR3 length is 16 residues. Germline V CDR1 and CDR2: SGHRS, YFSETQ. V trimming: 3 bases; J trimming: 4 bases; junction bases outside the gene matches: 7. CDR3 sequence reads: CASSSSPDRYNSPLHF. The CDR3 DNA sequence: TGCGCCAGCAGCTCATCCCCGGACAGGTATAATTCACCCCTCCACTTT.

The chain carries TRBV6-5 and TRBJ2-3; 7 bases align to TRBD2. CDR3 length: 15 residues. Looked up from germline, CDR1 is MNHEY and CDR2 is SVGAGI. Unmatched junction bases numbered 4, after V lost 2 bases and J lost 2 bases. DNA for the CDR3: TGTGCCAGCAGTTACAGAGCGGGATTCACAGATACGCAGTATTTT. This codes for CASSYRAGFTDTQYF.

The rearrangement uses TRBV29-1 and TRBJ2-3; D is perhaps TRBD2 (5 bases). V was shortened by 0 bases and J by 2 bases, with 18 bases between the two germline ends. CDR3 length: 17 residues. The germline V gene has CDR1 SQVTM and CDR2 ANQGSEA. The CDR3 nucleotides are TGCAGCGTTGAAGATTCCGGCAGGAGGACTGCCACAGATACGCAGTATTTT. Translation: CSVEDSGRRTATDTQYF.

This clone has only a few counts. The CDR3 reads CASSWGQRDYGYTF. CDR3 sequence (DNA): TGTGCCAGCAGCTGGGGTCAGAGGGACTATGGCTACACCTTC. The V call is TRBV5-5, the J call TRBJ1-2, with D unresolved. The CDR3 contains 14 residues. Trimming shortened V by 3 bases and J by 3 bases, and 12 bases separated the two germline ends. In germline, CDR1 is SGHKS, CDR2 YYEKEE (reference sequence). The entire variable domain, with the rest obtained from reference TRBV5-5 and TRBJ1-2, is as follows: DAGVTQSPTHLIKTRGQQVTLRCSPISGHKSVSWYQQVLGQGPQFIFQYYEKEERGRGNFPDRFSARQFPNYSSELNVNALLLGDSALYLCASSWGQRDYGYTFGSGTRLTVV.

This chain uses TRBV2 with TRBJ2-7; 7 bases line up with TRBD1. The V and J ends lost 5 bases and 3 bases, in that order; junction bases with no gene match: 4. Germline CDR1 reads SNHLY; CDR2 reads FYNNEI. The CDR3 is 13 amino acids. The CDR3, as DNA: TGTGCCAGCAGTAGGGACAGAATCTACGAGCAGTACTTC. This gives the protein CASSRDRIYEQYF.

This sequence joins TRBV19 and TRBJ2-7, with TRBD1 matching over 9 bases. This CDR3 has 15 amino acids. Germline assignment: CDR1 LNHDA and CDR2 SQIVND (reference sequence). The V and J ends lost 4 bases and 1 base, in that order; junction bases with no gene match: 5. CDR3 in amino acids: CASSKGGQGSYEQYF. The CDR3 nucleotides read TGTGCCAGTAGTAAAGGGGGACAGGGATCCTACGAGCAGTACTTC.

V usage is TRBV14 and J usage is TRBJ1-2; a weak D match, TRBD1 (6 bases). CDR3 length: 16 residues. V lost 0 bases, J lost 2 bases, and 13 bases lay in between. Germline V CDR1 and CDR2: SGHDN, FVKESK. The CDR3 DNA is TGTGCCAGCAGCCAAGACTTCGTAACAGGGAACTATGGCTACACCTTC. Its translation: CASSQDFVTGNYGYTF.

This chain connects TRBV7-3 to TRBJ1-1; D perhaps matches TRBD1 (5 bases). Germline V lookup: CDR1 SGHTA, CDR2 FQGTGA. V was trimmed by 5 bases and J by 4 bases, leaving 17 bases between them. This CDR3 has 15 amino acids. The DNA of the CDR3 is TGTGCCAGCAGCGCAATCAGGGAGGCGAGCACTGAAGCTTTCTTT. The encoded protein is CASSAIREASTEAFF.

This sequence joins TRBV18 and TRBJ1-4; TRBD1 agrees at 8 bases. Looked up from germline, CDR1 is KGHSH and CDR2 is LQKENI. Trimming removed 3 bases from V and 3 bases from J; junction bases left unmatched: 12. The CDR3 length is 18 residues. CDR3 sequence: CASSPLRQGTTANEKLFF. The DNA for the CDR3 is TGTGCCAGCTCACCGCTCCGACAGGGGACGACGGCTAATGAAAAACTGTTTTTT.